This T cell receptor (beta chain) was obtained from a study of cytomegalovirus exposure and HLA in healthy donors. Overall study context: There were some 120 million unique TCR beta sequences, drawn from roughly 200 million T cells, in an earlier analysis. From HLA-typed donors, an early data release held approximately 85 million unique TCRs. Genotyping of 400 or so donors showed that roughly 80% belonged to the Caucasian-associated ancestry cluster.

As for this clone: Other nucleotide sequences in the sample specify the same CDR3.

J gave up 5 bases and V 4 bases, and 1 base lay outside the gene matches. Germline values: CDR1 MNHNS, CDR2 SASEGT. The CDR3 runs to 12 residues. PCR amplification relied on 60 Vbeta primers (plus 13 Jbeta primers). Profiled with immunoSEQ multiplex PCR; TCRdb holds only in-frame clones, not every one. Of some 150,000 clones listed, about four fifths are singletons. The chain uses TRBV6-1 and TRBJ2-5, with 7 bases identical to TRBD1. The sequence was obtained from a man aged 40-55 years in good health and CMV-seropositive. Material for sequencing was PBMCs. The CDR3 DNA is TGTGCCAGCAGTGCCAGGGGGGAGACCCAGTACTTC. This translates into CASSARGETQYF.